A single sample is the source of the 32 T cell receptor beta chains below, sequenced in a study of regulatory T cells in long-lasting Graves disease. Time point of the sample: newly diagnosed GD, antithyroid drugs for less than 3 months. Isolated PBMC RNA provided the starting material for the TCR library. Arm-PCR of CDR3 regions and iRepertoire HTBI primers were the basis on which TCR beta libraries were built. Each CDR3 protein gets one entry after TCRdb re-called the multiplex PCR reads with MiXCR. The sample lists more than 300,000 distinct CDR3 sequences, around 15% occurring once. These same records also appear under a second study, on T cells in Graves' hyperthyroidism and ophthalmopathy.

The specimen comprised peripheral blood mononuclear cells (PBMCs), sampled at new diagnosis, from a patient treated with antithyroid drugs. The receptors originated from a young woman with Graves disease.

CDR3 residues: CASSPGGGSRGYTF. Written as DNA, the CDR3 is TGTGCCAGCAGCCCGGGCGGCGGGAGTAGGGGCTACACCTTC. The J gene is TRBJ1-2, the V gene TRBV3-1, with no clear D. CDR3 length: 14 amino acids. The V end was cut by 4 bases, the J end by 8 bases, with 17 bases between. Per germline, CDR1 LGHDT and CDR2 YNNKEL (reference sequence).

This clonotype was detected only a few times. This chain's CDR3 is CASSLIRENQPQHF. The CDR3, as DNA: TGTGCCAGCAGCTTAATCAGGGAGAATCAGCCCCAGCATTTT. The V and J genes are TRBV6-4 and TRBJ1-5; tentative D call: TRBD1 (5 bases). Germline loops: CDR1 MRHNA, CDR2 SNTAGT. This CDR3 has 14 residues. Trimming stripped 6 bases from V and 4 bases from J, with 13 bases between.

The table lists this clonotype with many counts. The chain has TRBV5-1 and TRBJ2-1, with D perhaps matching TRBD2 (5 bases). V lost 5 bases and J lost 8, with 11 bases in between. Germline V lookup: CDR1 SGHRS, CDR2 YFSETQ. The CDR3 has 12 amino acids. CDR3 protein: CASRFGSDEQFF. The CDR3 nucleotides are TGCGCCAGCAGATTTGGGAGCGATGAGCAGTTCTTC.

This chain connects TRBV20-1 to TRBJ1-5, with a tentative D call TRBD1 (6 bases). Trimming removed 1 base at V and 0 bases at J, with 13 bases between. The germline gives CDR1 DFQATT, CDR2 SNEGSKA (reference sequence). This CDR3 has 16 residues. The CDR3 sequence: CSARGRGASSNQPQHF. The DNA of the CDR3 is TGCAGTGCTAGAGGTCGGGGGGCGAGTAGCAATCAGCCCCAGCATTTT.

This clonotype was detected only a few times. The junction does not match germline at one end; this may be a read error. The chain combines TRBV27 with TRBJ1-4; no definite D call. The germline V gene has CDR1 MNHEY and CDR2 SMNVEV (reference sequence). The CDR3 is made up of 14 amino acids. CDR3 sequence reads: CASSLAGIDEELFF. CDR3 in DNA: TGTGCCAGCAGTTTAGCGGGTATTGATGAAGAACTGTTTTTT.

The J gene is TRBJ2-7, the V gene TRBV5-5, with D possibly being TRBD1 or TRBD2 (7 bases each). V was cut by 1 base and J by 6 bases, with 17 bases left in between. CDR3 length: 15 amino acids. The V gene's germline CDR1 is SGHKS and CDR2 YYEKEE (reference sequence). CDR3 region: CASSLSRERDSEQYF. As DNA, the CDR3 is TGTGCCAGCAGCTTGTCACGTGAGCGGGACAGCGAGCAGTACTTC.

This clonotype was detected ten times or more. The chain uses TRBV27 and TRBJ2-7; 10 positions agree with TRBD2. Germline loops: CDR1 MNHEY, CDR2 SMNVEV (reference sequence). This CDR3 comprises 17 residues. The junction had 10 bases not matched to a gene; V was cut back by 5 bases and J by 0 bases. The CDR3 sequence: CASSALGLALSSYEQYF. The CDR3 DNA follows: TGTGCCAGCAGTGCCCTGGGACTAGCGCTGAGCTCCTACGAGCAGTACTTC.

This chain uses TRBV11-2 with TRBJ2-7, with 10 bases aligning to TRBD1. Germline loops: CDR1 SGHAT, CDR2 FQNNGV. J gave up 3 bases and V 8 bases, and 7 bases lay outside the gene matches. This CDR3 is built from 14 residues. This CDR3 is CASVPRDRGYEQYF. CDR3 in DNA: TGTGCCAGCGTACCCCGGGACAGGGGCTACGAGCAGTACTTC.

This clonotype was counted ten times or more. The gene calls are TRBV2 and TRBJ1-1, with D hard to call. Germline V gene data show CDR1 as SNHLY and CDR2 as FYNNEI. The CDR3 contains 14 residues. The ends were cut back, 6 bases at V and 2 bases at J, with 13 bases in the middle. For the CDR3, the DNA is TGTGCCAGCAGGGTAGGAGCGGTAAACACTGAAGCTTTCTTT. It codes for CASRVGAVNTEAFF.

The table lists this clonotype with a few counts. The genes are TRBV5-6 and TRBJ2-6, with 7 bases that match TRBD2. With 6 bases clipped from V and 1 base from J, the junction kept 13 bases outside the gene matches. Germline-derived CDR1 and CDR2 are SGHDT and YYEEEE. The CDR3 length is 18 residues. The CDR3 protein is CASNLAVLPLSGANVLTF. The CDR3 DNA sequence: TGTGCCAGCAACCTAGCGGTACTGCCTCTGTCTGGGGCCAACGTCCTGACTTTC.

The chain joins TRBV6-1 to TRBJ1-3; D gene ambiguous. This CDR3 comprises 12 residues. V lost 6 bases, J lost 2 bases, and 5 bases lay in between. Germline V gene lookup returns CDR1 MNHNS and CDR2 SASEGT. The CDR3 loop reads CASRVAGNTIYF. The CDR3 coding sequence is TGTGCCAGCAGGGTGGCTGGAAACACCATATATTTT.

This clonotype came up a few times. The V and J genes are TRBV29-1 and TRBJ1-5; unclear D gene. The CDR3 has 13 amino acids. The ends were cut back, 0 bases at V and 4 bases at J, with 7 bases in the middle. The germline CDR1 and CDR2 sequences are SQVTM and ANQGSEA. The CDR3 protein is CSVEDGSNQPQHF. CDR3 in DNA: TGCAGCGTTGAAGATGGTTCAAATCAGCCCCAGCATTTT.

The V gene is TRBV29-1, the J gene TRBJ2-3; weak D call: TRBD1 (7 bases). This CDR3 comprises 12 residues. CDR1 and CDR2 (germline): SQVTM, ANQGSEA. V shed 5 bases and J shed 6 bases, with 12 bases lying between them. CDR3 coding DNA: TGCAGCGTTTGGACAGGAGGGGATACGCAGTATTTT. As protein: CSVWTGGDTQYF.

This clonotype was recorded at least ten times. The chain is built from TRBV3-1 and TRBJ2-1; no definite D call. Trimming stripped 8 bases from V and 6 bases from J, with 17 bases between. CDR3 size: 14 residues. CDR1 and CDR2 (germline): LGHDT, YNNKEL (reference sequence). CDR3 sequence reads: CASRVGVGGNEQFF. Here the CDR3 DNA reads TGTGCCAGCCGGGTTGGGGTAGGTGGCAATGAGCAGTTCTTC.

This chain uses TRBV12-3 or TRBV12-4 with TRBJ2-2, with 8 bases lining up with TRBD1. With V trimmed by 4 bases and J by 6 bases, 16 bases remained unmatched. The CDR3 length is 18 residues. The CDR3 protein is CASSSIAGTGSRPGELFF. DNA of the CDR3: TGTGCCAGCAGTTCGATAGCCGGGACAGGATCCCGACCCGGGGAGCTGTTTTTT.

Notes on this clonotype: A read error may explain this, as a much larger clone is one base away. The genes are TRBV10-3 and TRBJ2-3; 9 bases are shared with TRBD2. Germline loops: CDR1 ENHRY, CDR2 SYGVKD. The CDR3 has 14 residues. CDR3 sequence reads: CAVSEAGGGDTQYF. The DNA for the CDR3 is TGTGCCGTCAGTGAAGCGGGGGGTGGGGATACGCAGTATTTT.

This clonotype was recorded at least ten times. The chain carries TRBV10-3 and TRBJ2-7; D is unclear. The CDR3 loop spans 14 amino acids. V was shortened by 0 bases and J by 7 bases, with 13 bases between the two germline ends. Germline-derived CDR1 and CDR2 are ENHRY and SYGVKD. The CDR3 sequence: CAISESSLIREQYF. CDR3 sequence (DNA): TGTGCCATCAGTGAGTCGAGTCTTATAAGGGAGCAGTACTTC.

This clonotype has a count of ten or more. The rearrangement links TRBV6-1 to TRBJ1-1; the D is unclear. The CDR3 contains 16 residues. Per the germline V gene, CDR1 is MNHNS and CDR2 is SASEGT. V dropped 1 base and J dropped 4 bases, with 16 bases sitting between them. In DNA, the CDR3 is TGTGCCAGCAGTGAAGAAGTTTTTAGTATCGGCACTGAAGCTTTCTTT. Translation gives CASSEEVFSIGTEAFF.

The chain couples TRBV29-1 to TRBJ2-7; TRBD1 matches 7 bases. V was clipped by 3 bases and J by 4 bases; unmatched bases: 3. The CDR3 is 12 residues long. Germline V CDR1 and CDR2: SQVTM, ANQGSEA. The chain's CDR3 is CSVDTGVYEQYF. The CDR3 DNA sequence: TGCAGCGTTGACACAGGGGTGTACGAGCAGTACTTC.

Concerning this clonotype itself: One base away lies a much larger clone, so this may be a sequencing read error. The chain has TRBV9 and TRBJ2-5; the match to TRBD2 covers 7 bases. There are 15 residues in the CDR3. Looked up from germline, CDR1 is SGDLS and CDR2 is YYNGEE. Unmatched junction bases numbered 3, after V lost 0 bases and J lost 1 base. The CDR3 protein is CASSVEAGPQETQYF. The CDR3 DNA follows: TGTGCCAGCAGCGTAGAAGCGGGGCCCCAAGAGACCCAGTACTTC.

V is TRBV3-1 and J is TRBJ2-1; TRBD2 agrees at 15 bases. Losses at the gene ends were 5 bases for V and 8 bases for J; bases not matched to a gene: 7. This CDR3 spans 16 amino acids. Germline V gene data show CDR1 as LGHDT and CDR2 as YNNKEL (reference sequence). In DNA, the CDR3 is TGTGCCAGCAGCTCAGGGACTAGCGGGAGGATTTATGAGCAGTTCTTC. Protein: CASSSGTSGRIYEQFF.

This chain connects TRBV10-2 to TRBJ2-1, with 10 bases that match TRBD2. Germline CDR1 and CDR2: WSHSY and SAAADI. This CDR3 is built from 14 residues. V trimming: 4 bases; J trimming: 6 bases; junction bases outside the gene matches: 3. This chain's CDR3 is CASSGSGGANEQFF. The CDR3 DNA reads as TGCGCCAGCAGTGGAAGCGGGGGGGCCAATGAGCAGTTCTTC.

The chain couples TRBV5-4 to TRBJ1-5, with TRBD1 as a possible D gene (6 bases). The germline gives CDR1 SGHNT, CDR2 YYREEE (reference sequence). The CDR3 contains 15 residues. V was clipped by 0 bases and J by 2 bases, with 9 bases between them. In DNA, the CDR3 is TGTGCCAGCAGCTTGGACAGGGCCCGCAATCAGCCCCAGCATTTT. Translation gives CASSLDRARNQPQHF.

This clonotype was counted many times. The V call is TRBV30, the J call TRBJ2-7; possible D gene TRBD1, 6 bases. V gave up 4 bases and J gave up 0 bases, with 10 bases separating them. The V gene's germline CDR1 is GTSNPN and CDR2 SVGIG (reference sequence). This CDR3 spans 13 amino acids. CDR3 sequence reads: CAWTGTPSYEQYF. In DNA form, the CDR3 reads TGTGCCTGGACCGGGACACCCTCCTACGAGCAGTACTTC. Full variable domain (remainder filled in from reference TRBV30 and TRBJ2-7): SQTIHQWPATLVQPVGSPLSLECTVEGTSNPNLYWYRQAAGRGLQLLFYSVGIGQISSEVPQNLSASRPQDRQFILSSKKLLLSDSGFYLCAWTGTPSYEQYFGPGTRLTVT.

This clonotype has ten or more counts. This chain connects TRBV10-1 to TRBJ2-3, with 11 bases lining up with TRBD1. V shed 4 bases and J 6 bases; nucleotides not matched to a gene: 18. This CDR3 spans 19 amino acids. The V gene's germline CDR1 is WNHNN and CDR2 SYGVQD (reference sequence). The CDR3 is CASSAYRDRGLIFKDTQYF. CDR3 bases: TGCGCCAGCAGTGCTTACCGGGACAGGGGGTTGATTTTTAAGGATACGCAGTATTTT.

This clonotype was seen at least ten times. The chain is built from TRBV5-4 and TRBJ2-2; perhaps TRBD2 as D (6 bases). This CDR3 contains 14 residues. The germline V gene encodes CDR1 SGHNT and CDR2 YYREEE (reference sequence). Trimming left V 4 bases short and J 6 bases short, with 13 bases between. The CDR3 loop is CASSPRLVSGELFF. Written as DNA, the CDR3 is TGTGCCAGCAGCCCCCGACTAGTCTCCGGGGAGCTGTTTTTT. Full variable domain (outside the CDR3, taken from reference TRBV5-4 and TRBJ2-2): ETGVTQSPTHLIKTRGQQVTLRCSSQSGHNTVSWYQQALGQGPQFIFQYYREEENGRGNFPPRFSGLQFPNYSSELNVNALELDDSALYLCASSPRLVSGELFFGEGSRLTVL.

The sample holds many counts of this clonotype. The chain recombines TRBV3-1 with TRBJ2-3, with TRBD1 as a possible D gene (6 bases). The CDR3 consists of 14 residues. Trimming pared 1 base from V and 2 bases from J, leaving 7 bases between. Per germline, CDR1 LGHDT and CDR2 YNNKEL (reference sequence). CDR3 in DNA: TGTGCCAGCAGCCAAGGGACAGTCACAGATACGCAGTATTTT. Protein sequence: CASSQGTVTDTQYF.

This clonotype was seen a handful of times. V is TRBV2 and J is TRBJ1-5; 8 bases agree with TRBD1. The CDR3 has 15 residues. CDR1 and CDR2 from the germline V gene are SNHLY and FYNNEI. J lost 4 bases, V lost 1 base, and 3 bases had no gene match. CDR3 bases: TGTGCCAGCAGTGAAGTCACAGGGGGTAATCAGCCCCAGCATTTT. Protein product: CASSEVTGGNQPQHF.

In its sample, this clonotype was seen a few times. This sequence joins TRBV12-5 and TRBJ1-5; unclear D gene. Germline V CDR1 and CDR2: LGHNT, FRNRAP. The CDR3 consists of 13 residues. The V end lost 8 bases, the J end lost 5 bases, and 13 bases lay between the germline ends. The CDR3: CASSVRRDQPQHF. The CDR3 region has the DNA TGTGCTAGTTCCGTTCGTCGGGATCAGCCCCAGCATTTT.

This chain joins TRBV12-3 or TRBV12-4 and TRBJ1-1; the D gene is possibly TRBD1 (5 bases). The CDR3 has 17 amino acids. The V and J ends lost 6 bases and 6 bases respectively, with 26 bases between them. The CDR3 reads CASRPPGVGDGDPEAFF. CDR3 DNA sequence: TGTGCCAGCAGGCCCCCGGGAGTAGGGGACGGGGACCCTGAAGCTTTCTTT.

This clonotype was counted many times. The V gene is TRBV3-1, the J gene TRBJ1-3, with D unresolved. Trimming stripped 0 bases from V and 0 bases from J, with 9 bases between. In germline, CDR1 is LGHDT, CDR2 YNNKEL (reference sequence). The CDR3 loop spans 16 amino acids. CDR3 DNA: TGTGCCAGCAGCCAAGATAATTCACCCTCTGGAAACACCATATATTTT. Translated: CASSQDNSPSGNTIYF. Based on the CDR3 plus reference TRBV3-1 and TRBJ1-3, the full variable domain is DTAVSQTPKYLVTQMGNDKSIKCEQNLGHDTMYWYKQDSKKFLKIMFSYNNKELIINETVPNRFSPKSPDKAHLNLHINSLELGDSAVYFCASSQDNSPSGNTIYFGEGSWLTVV.

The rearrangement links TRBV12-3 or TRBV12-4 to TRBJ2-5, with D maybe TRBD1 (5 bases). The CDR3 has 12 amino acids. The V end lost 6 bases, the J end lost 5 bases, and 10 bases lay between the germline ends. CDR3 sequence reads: CASSWTRETQYF. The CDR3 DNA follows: TGTGCCAGCAGCTGGACACGGGAGACCCAGTACTTC.